One sample yielded the 27 T cell receptor beta chains listed below, sequenced in a study of neurological immune-mediated disorders. TCRdb passed the 5' RACE reads through MiXCR, listing each CDR3 protein once. The sample lists about 59,000 distinct CDR3 sequences; roughly an eighth were seen once. Sequences were obtained from PBMCs. The source is an older woman with HTLV-1-associated myelopathy (HAM/TSP).

Ten or more counts support this clonotype. The chain links TRBV25-1 to TRBJ2-1; TRBD2 aligns across 8 bases. J lost 8 bases, V lost 3 bases, and 6 bases had no gene match. Germline CDR1 MGHDK, CDR2 SYGVNS. The CDR3 consists of 14 residues. The CDR3 sequence: CASSDPRGVHEQFF. The CDR3 DNA reads TGTGCCAGCAGTGATCCGCGGGGGGTCCATGAGCAGTTCTTC.

This clonotype has ten or more counts. The chain links TRBV12-3 or TRBV12-4 to TRBJ1-4; a weak D match, TRBD1 (6 bases). CDR3 size: 13 residues. V was cut by 3 bases and J by 8 bases, with 10 bases left in between. The CDR3 sequence: CASSLERGEKLFF. The CDR3 region has the DNA TGTGCCAGCAGTTTGGAAAGGGGGGAAAAACTGTTTTTT.

This clonotype was observed at least ten times. The chain carries TRBV28 and TRBJ2-5; D remains unclear. The ends were cut back, 5 bases at V and 5 bases at J, with 21 bases in the middle. The CDR3 extends over 16 amino acids. Germline V gives CDR1 MDHEN, CDR2 SYDVKM. The CDR3 DNA sequence: TGTGCCAGCAGTGCCCGAGTGGGCACCCGAAGGGAGACCCAGTACTTC. Translation gives CASSARVGTRRETQYF.

The rearrangement joins TRBV7-2 to TRBJ1-1, with D unclear. The V and J ends lost 5 bases and 4 bases respectively, with 14 bases between them. CDR1 and CDR2 from the germline V gene are SGHTA and FQGNSA. The CDR3 totals 14 residues. CDR3 region: CASSLNPSGTEAFF. In DNA, the CDR3 is TGTGCCAGCAGCCTAAACCCATCGGGCACTGAAGCTTTCTTT.

This clonotype was seen many times. CDR3 DNA: TGTGCCAGCACCAGATCGGATGTCCCCTACGAGCAGTACTTC. Protein: CASTRSDVPYEQYF. This chain connects TRBV7-9 to TRBJ2-7; no firm D call. Germline lookup yields CDR1 SEHNR and CDR2 FQNEAQ (reference sequence). The germline V and J ends were trimmed by 7 bases and 2 bases, with 15 bases remaining between them. This CDR3 contains 14 residues.

This clonotype was seen repeatedly, ten times or more. The gene calls are TRBV9 and TRBJ2-1, with D maybe TRBD1 (6 bases). Germline V gives CDR1 SGDLS, CDR2 YYNGEE. The CDR3 extends over 16 amino acids. V lost 4 bases, J lost 2 bases, and 16 bases lay in between. The CDR3 protein is CASSSPTGSAYNEQFF. CDR3 DNA: TGTGCCAGCAGCTCGCCAACAGGGTCCGCCTACAATGAGCAGTTCTTC.

At least ten counts were recorded for this clonotype. This chain links TRBV28 with TRBJ2-7; D remains ambiguous. Trimming took 1 base from V and 0 from J, leaving 10 bases between them. This CDR3 region has 15 residues. Germline CDR1 is MDHEN and CDR2 is SYDVKM. The DNA of the CDR3 is TGTGCCAGCAGTTTATTCTTCCGGAGCTCCTACGAGCAGTACTTC. It is translated as CASSLFFRSSYEQYF.

This clonotype was seen many times. The chain carries TRBV7-2 and TRBJ1-5, with TRBD1 matching 8 bases. The junction had 5 bases not matched to a gene; V was cut back by 3 bases and J by 4 bases. Germline values: CDR1 SGHTA, CDR2 FQGNSA. The CDR3 runs to 15 residues. CDR3 nucleotide sequence: TGTGCCAGCAGCTTGTGGACAGGGCCAAATCAGCCCCAGCATTTT. It yields the protein CASSLWTGPNQPQHF.

This clonotype appeared many times. The CDR3 is CSARANSYEQYF. As DNA, the CDR3 is TGCAGCGCTAGGGCCAACTCCTACGAGCAGTACTTC. V and J are TRBV29-1 and TRBJ2-7; D remains ambiguous. Trimming took off 7 bases at V and 0 bases at J, with 10 bases between the two ends. In germline, CDR1 is SQVTM, CDR2 ANQGSEA. The CDR3 extends over 12 amino acids.

This clonotype was observed many times. The chain joins TRBV7-2 to TRBJ1-5, with unresolved D. The CDR3 is 15 residues long. Germline-derived CDR1 and CDR2 are SGHTA and FQGNSA. Trimming cost V 1 base and J 0 bases, with 7 bases left between them. DNA of the CDR3: TGTGCCAGCAGCTTAGTGGGAAATAGCAATCAGCCCCAGCATTTT. This gives the protein CASSLVGNSNQPQHF. Combining the CDR3 with reference TRBV7-2 and TRBJ1-5 gives the whole variable domain GAGVSQSPSNKVTEKGKDVELRCDPISGHTALYWYRQSLGQGLEFLIYFQGNSAPDKSGLPSDRFSAERTGGSVSTLTIQRTQQEDSAVYLCASSLVGNSNQPQHFGDGTRLSIL.

This clonotype has a count of ten or more. The J gene is TRBJ2-5, the V gene TRBV20-1; D might be TRBD2 (6 bases). The CDR3 spans 12 residues. Trimming left V 6 bases short and J 5 bases short, with 13 bases between. CDR1 is DFQATT, CDR2 SNEGSKA, per germline (reference sequence). CDR3 amino acids: CSARIGGETQYF. The CDR3, as DNA: TGCAGTGCGCGAATCGGGGGTGAGACCCAGTACTTC.

This clonotype showed up many times. This rearrangement joins TRBV7-9 to TRBJ1-2; D perhaps matches TRBD1 (5 bases). The CDR3 is 13 amino acids. The V and J ends lost 5 bases and 6 bases respectively, with 13 bases between them. Germline V gene lookup returns CDR1 SEHNR and CDR2 FQNEAQ (reference sequence). The CDR3 region is CASSPQGPHGYTF. In DNA, the CDR3 is TGTGCCAGCAGCCCGCAGGGACCGCATGGCTACACCTTC.

The table lists this clonotype with many counts. The chain joins TRBV4-1 to TRBJ2-5; 13 bases fit TRBD2. V trimming: 3 bases; J trimming: 1 base; junction bases outside the gene matches: 5. The CDR3 totals 17 residues. Per germline, CDR1 MGHRA and CDR2 YSYEKL. The CDR3 region has the DNA TGCGCCAGCAGCCATGCGACTAGCGGGAGGCCCCAAGAGACCCAGTACTTC. Its translation: CASSHATSGRPQETQYF.

This clonotype was observed once. With a much larger clone just one base away, this may be a read error. The V and J genes are TRBV12-3 or TRBV12-4 and TRBJ2-3; D remains ambiguous. This CDR3 is built from 14 residues. CDR3 sequence reads: CTSSPRSRTDTQYF. DNA for the CDR3: TGTACCAGCAGTCCCCGTTCCCGCACAGATACGCAGTATTTT.

This clonotype came up many times. The rearrangement joins TRBV6-1 to TRBJ2-7; D uncertain. The V gene lost 3 bases and the J gene lost 2 bases, with 8 bases spanning the gap. There are 13 residues in the CDR3. Germline CDR1 reads MNHNS; CDR2 reads SASEGT. The chain's CDR3 is CASSEAPAYEQYF. CDR3 nucleotide sequence: TGTGCCAGCAGTGAGGCCCCGGCCTACGAGCAGTACTTC.

This clonotype came up many times. V is TRBV6-5 and J is TRBJ2-7; D may correspond to TRBD1 or TRBD2 (5 bases each). CDR1 is MNHEY, CDR2 SVGAGI, per germline. Trimming removed 7 bases from V and 3 bases from J, with 19 bases in between. The CDR3 covers 15 residues. The CDR3 here is CASKRGRDGIYEQYF. DNA of the CDR3: TGTGCCAGCAAGAGGGGAAGGGACGGCATCTACGAGCAGTACTTC.

This clonotype was recorded many times. This chain links TRBV5-1 with TRBJ2-7; D perhaps matches TRBD2 (6 bases). Trimming cost V 0 bases and J 0 bases, with 10 bases left between them. The germline gives CDR1 SGHRS, CDR2 YFSETQ. The CDR3 covers 15 residues. The CDR3 DNA is TGCGCCAGCAGCTTGGGGACTACTCCCTCCTACGAGCAGTACTTC. Translating it yields CASSLGTTPSYEQYF.

This clonotype was counted many times. The J gene is TRBJ1-2, the V gene TRBV5-1; 8 nucleotides align to TRBD1. This CDR3 spans 14 amino acids. Losses at the gene ends were 1 base for V and 11 bases for J; bases not matched to a gene: 10. Germline V CDR1 and CDR2: SGHRS, YFSETQ. Here the CDR3 reads CASSLSGGEIRYTF. CDR3 in DNA: TGCGCCAGCAGCTTGTCAGGGGGCGAAATCCGGTACACCTTC. The complete variable domain, with remaining parts taken from reference TRBV5-1 and TRBJ1-2, reads KAGVTQTPRYLIKTRGQQVTLSCSPISGHRSVSWYQQTPGQGLQFLFEYFSETQRNKGNFPGRFSGRQFSNSRSEMNVSTLELGDSALYLCASSLSGGEIRYTFGSGTRLTVV.

This clonotype has a count of ten or more. The chain recombines TRBV12-3 or TRBV12-4 with TRBJ1-3; D might be TRBD1 (5 bases). The CDR3 spans 13 residues. The ends were cut back, 10 bases at V and 0 bases at J, with 10 bases in the middle. The CDR3 here is CANRKDSGNTIYF. CDR3 bases: TGTGCCAACAGGAAAGACTCTGGAAACACCATATATTTT.

This clonotype was counted many times. The CDR3 DNA reads as TGTGCCAGCACCACTTTCCCCCAATCCCTCTACAATGAGCAGTTCTTC. Its translation is CASTTFPQSLYNEQFF. The V call is TRBV11-2, the J call TRBJ2-1, with D hard to call. V lost 7 bases, J lost 3 bases, and 19 bases lay in between. The CDR3 runs to 16 residues. The germline V gene encodes CDR1 SGHAT and CDR2 FQNNGV.

Many counts were recorded for this clonotype. The rearrangement joins TRBV5-1 to TRBJ2-3; TRBD2 might be the D (6 bases). CDR3 length: 15 residues. Germline V CDR1 and CDR2: SGHRS, YFSETQ. The germline V and J ends were trimmed by 4 bases and 3 bases, with 15 bases remaining between them. The CDR3 region has the DNA TGCGCCAGCAGCCCGCGACTAGAAGGGACAGATACGCAGTATTTT. Translation: CASSPRLEGTDTQYF.

Ten or more counts support this clonotype. This chain links TRBV5-1 with TRBJ2-3; TRBD1 might be the D (8 bases). The V and J ends lost 4 bases and 3 bases respectively, with 15 bases between them. The CDR3 contains 15 residues. CDR1 is SGHRS, CDR2 YFSETQ, per germline. CDR3 coding DNA: TGCGCCAGCAGCACCGGACAGGGAGGGACAGATACGCAGTATTTT. It translates to CASSTGQGGTDTQYF.

This clonotype was seen ten or more times. The V and J genes are TRBV9 and TRBJ2-1; D is tentatively TRBD1 or TRBD2 (5 bases each). Germline loops: CDR1 SGDLS, CDR2 YYNGEE. V was cut by 4 bases and J by 0 bases, with 20 bases left in between. CDR3 size: 18 residues. The CDR3 DNA follows: TGTGCCAGCAGCACACAGACTTTCCGGGGCTACTCCTACAATGAGCAGTTCTTC. Protein: CASSTQTFRGYSYNEQFF.

In its sample, this clonotype was seen many times. The chain carries TRBV20-1 and TRBJ2-4; D perhaps matches TRBD1 (6 bases). Looked up from germline, CDR1 is DFQATT and CDR2 is SNEGSKA (reference sequence). The CDR3 length is 13 residues. V lost 3 bases, J lost 4 bases, and 10 bases lay in between. CDR3 DNA sequence: TGCAGTGCTAGTAACAGGGAAAAAAACATTCAGTACTTC. Translated, it gives CSASNREKNIQYF.

This clonotype occurred a few times. A much larger clone lies one base from this, so it may be a read error. This chain links TRBV7-9 with TRBJ2-1, with 10 bases fitting TRBD2. Germline V gene lookup returns CDR1 SEHNR and CDR2 FQNEAQ (reference sequence). This CDR3 contains 15 residues. This CDR3 reads CANSLALAIAGGQFF. The CDR3 DNA reads TGTGCCAACAGCTTAGCGTTGGCCATAGCGGGAGGTCAGTTCTTC.

The sample holds many counts of this clonotype. This chain links TRBV20-1 with TRBJ2-7; TRBD1 matches 7 bases. The junction had 9 bases not matched to a gene; V was cut back by 2 bases and J by 2 bases. CDR1 and CDR2 (germline): DFQATT, SNEGSKA (reference sequence). The CDR3 is made up of 15 amino acids. The CDR3 DNA follows: TGCAGTGCTAGATCCCCGGACAGGCCCGCCTACGAGCAGTACTTC. Protein: CSARSPDRPAYEQYF.

In its sample, this clonotype was seen many times. The chain couples TRBV5-1 to TRBJ2-2; D not resolved. Trimming shortened V by 4 bases and J by 6 bases, and 10 bases separated the two germline ends. Germline V gene lookup returns CDR1 SGHRS and CDR2 YFSETQ. This CDR3 has 13 amino acids. This CDR3 reads CASSPALAGELFF. The CDR3 nucleotides are TGCGCCAGCAGCCCAGCGTTGGCCGGGGAGCTGTTTTTT.